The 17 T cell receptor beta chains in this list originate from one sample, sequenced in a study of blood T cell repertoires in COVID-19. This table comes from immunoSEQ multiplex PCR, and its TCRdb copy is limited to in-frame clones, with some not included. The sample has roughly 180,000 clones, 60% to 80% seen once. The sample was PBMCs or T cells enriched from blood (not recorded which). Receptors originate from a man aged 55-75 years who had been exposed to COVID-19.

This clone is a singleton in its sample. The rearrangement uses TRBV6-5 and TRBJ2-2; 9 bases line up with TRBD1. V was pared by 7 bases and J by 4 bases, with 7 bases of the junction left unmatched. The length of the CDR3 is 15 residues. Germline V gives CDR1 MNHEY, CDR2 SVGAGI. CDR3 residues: CASTSKQGATGELFF. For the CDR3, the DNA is TGTGCCAGCACCTCAAAACAGGGGGCCACCGGGGAGCTGTTTTTT.

CDR3 coding DNA: TGTGCCAGCAGCCGAGAGGGGCAGGGGGTTTTCTACGAGCAGTACTTC. Protein sequence: CASSREGQGVFYEQYF. The genes are TRBV5-6 and TRBJ2-7; 7 bases are a match to TRBD1. CDR1 is SGHDT, CDR2 YYEEEE, per germline. This CDR3 is 16 amino acids long. Germline trimming cut 4 bases from V and 3 bases from J; bases unmatched to any gene: 13.

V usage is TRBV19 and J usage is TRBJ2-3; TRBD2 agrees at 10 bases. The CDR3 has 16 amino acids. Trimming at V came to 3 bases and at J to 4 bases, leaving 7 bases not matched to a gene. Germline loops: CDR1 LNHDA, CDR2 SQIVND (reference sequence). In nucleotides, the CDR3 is TGTGCCAGTAGTATGGCTAGCGGGAGCGTCGCAGATACGCAGTATTTT. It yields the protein CASSMASGSVADTQYF.

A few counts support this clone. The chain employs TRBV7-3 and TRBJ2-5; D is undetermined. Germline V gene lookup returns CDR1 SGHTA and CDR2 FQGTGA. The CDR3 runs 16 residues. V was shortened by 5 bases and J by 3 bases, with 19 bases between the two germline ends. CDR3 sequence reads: CASSPAGDWPKETQYF. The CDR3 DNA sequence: TGTGCCAGCAGCCCGGCCGGCGACTGGCCTAAAGAGACCCAGTACTTC.

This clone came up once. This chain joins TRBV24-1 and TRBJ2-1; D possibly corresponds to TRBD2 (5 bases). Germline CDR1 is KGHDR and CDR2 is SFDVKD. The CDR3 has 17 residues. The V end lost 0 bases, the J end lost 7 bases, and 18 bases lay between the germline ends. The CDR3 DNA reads TGTGCCACCAGTGATTTGCCCTTTGCGGGTTCAGAAAATGAGCAGTTCTTC. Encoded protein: CATSDLPFAGSENEQFF.

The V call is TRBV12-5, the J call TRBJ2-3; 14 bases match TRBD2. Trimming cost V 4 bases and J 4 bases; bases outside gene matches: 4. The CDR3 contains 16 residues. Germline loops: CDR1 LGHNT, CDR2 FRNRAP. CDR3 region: CASGSGTSGSSDTQYF. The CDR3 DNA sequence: TGTGCTAGTGGTTCCGGGACTAGCGGGAGTTCAGATACGCAGTATTTT. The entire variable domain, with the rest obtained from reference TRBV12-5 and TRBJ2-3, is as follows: DARVTQTPRHKVTEMGQEVTMRCQPILGHNTVFWYRQTMMQGLELLAYFRNRAPLDDSGMPKDRFSAEMPDATLATLKIQPSEPRDSAVYFCASGSGTSGSSDTQYFGPGTRLTVL.

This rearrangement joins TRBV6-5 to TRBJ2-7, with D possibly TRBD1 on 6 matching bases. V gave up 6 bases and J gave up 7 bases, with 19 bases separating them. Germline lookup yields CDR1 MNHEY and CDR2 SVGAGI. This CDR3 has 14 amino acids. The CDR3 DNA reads TGTGCCAGCAGACCGACGGGACACCAAGGGGAGCAGTACTTC. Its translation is CASRPTGHQGEQYF.

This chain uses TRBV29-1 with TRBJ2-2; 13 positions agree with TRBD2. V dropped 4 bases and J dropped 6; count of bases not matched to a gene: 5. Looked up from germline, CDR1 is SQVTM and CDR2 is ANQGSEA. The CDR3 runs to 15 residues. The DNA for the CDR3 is TGCAGCGTTGGACTAGCGGGAGGAGGGCCCGGGGAGCTGTTTTTT. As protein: CSVGLAGGGPGELFF.

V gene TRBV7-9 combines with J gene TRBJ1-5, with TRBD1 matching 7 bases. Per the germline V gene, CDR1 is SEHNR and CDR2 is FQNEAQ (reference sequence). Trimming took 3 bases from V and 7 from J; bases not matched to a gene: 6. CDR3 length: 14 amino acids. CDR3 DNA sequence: TGTGCCAGCAGCTTGGAGGGGGCGGGCCAGCCCCAGCATTTT. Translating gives CASSLEGAGQPQHF.

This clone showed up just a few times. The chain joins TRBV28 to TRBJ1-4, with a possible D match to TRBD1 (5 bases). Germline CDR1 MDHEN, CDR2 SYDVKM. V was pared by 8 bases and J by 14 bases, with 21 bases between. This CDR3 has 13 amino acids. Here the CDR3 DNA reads TGTGCCAGCCACATCAAGGGGAGGGACCCCCTGTTTTTT. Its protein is CASHIKGRDPLFF.

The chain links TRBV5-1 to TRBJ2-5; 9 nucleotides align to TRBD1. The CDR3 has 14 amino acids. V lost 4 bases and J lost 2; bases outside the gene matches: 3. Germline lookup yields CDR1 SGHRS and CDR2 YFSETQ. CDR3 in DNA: TGCGCCAGCAGCGTGGGACAGGGTCAAGAGACCCAGTACTTC. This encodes CASSVGQGQETQYF. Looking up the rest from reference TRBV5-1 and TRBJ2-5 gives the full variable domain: KAGVTQTPRYLIKTRGQQVTLSCSPISGHRSVSWYQQTPGQGLQFLFEYFSETQRNKGNFPGRFSGRQFSNSRSEMNVSTLELGDSALYLCASSVGQGQETQYFGPGTRLLVL.

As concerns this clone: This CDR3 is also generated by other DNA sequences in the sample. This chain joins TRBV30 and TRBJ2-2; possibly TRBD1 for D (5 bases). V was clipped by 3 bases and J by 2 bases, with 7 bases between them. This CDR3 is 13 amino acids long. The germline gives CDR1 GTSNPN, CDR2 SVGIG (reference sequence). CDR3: CAWRTVNTGELFF. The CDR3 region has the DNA TGTGCCTGGAGGACAGTAAACACCGGGGAGCTGTTTTTT.

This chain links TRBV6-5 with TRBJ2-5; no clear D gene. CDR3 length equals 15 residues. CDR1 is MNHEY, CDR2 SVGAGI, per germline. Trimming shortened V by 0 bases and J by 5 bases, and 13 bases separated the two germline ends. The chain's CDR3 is CASSYSRLGGETQYF. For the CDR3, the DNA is TGTGCCAGCAGTTACTCTCGGCTAGGTGGGGAGACCCAGTACTTC.

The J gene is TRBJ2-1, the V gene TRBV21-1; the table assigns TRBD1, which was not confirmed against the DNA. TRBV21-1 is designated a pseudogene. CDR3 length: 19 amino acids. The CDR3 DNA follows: TGTGCCAGCAGCAAAGGAGGGTACAGGGAAGGGGGATATGTCAATGAGCAGTTCTTC. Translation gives CASSKGGYREGGYVNEQFF.

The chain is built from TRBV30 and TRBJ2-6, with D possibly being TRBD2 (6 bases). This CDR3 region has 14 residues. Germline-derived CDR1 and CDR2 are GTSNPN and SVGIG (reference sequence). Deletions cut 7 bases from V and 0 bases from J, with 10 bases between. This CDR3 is CASSGDSGANVLTF. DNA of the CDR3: TGTGCCTCTTCGGGGGACTCTGGGGCCAACGTCCTGACTTTC. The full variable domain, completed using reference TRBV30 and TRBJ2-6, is SQTIHQWPATLVQPVGSPLSLECTVEGTSNPNLYWYRQAAGRGLQLLFYSVGIGQISSEVPQNLSASRPQDRQFILSSKKLLLSDSGFYLCASSGDSGANVLTFGAGSRLTVL.

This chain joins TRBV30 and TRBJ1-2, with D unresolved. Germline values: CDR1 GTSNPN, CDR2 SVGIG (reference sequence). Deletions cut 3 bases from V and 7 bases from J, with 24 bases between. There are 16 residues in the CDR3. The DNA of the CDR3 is TGTGCCTGGAGCGCCATTGTTGGGTTACCCCTAGGTGGCTACACCTTC. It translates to CAWSAIVGLPLGGYTF.

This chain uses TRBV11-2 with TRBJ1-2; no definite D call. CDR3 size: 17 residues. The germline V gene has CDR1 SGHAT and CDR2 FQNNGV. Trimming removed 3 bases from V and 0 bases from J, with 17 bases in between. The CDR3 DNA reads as TGTGCCAGCAGCTTGGGGAGGCGGACCGCTTCTAACTATGGCTACACCTTC. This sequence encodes CASSLGRRTASNYGYTF. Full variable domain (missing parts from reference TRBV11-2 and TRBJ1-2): EAGVAQSPRYKIIEKRQSVAFWCNPISGHATLYWYQQILGQGPKLLIQFQNNGVVDDSQLPKDRFSAERLKGVDSTLKIQPAKLEDSAVYLCASSLGRRTASNYGYTFGSGTRLTVV.